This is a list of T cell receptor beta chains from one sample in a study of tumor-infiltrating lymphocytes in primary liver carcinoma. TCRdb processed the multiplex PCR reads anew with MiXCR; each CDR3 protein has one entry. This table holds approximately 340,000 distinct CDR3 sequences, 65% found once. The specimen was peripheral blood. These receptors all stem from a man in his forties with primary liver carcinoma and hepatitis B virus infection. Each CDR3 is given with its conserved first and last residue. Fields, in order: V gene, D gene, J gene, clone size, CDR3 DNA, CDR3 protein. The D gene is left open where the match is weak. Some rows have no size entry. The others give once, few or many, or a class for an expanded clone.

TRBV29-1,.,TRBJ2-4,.,TGCAGCGTTTTAGTAACCGGGGCATCCAAAAACATTCAGTACTTC,CSVLVTGASKNIQYF
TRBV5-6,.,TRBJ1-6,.,TGTGCCAGCAGCTTTACAGGGTCTAATTCACCCCTCCACTTT,CASSFTGSNSPLHF
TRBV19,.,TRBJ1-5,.,TGTGCCAGTACCTCGTTTCTTGACGGGCAGCCCCAGCATTTT,CASTSFLDGQPQHF
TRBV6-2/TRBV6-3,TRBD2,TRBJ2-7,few,TGTGCCAGCAGTTACGGCGGGAGGCAGGAGCAGTACTTC,CASSYGGRQEQYF
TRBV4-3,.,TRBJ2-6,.,TGCGCCAGCAGCCAAGATGGGTCAGGGCGCGGGGCCAACGTCCTGAGTTTC,CASSQDGSGRGANVLSF
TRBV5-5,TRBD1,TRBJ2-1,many,TGTGCCAGCAGCTTGTCGGGACAGGGGGGCAATGAGCAGTTCTTC,CASSLSGQGGNEQFF
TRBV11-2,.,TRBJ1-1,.,TGTGCCAGCAGCACCTCCTCAAGGTTTGAAGCTTTCTTT,CASSTSSRFEAFF
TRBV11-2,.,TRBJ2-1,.,TGTGCTAGCAGCCGATCAGGGACCTCCTACAATGTGCAGTTCTTC,CASSRSGTSYNVQFF
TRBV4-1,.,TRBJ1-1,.,TGCGCCAGCAGCCAAGAGAAGCTGAACACTGAAGCTTTCTTT,CASSQEKLNTEAFF
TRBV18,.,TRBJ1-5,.,TGTGCCAGCTCACCAGGGTCCAATCAGCTCCAGCATTTT,CASSPGSNQLQHF
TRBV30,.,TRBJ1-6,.,TGTGCCTGGAGTGTAGCGGGAATCTATGATTCACCCCTCCACTTT,CAWSVAGIYDSPLHF
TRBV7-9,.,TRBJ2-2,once,TGTGCCAGCAGCATCCCTGGGACTGAAACGAACACCGGGGAGCTGTTTTTT,CASSIPGTETNTGELFF
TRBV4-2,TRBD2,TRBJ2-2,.,TGCGCCAGCAACCAAGGGCCGACTAGCGGGTGGCAGGAGCTGTTTTTT,CASNQGPTSGWQELFF
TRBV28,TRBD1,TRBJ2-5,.,TGTGCCAGCAGTTTGTGGGGACAGGGGCAAAAAGAGACCCAGTACTTC,CASSLWGQGQKETQYF
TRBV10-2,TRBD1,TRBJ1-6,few,TGCGCCAGCAGTGGACAGGGAGGTTCACCCCTCCACTTT,CASSGQGGSPLHF
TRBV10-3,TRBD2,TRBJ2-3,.,TGTGCCATCAGTATGACTAGCGGGAAGGCAGATACGCAGTATTTT,CAISMTSGKADTQYF
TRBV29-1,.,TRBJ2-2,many,TGCAGCGTTGATTTGTGGGCCGGGGAGCTGTTTTTT,CSVDLWAGELFF
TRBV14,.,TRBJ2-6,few,TGTGCCAGCAGCCGACTACAGGTCTCTGGGGCCAACGTCCTGACTTTC,CASSRLQVSGANVLTF
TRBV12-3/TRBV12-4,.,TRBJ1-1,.,TGTGCCAGCAGTTTAGGGCCGGCTGAAGCTTTCTTT,CASSLGPAEAFF
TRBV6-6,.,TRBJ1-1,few,TGTGCCAGCATCCCATTGGGGGGGGCCACTGAAGCTTTCTTT,CASIPLGGATEAFF
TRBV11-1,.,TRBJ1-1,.,TGTGCCAGCTGCTTAGGCCTGAACGCTGAAACTTTCTTT,CASCLGLNAETFF
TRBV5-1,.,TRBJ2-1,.,TGCGCCAGCAGCTTCGCAGGGTACAATGAGCAGTTCTTC,CASSFAGYNEQFF
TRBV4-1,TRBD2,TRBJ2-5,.,TGCGCCAGCAGCCAAGATCACAGCGGGGCCCTGCAAGAGACCCAGTACTTC,CASSQDHSGALQETQYF
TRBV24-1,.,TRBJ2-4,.,TGTGCCACCAGTGCAGGGGCCAAAAACATTCAGTACTTC,CATSAGAKNIQYF
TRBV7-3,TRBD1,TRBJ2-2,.,TGTGCCAGCAGCCGAGGGACAGGGGATGCCGGGGAGCTGTTTTTT,CASSRGTGDAGELFF
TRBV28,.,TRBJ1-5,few,TGTGCCAGCAGTTTGCTCACTTTCAGGGGAGGCCAGCCCCAGCATTTT,CASSLLTFRGGQPQHF
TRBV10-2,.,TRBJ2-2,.,TGCGCCAGCAGATGGTCCGGGAGAACGAGCACCGGGGAGCTGTTTTTT,CASRWSGRTSTGELFF
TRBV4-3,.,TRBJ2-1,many,TGCGCCAGCAGCCAAGAAGGGAGGTCCTACAATGAGCAGTTCTTC,CASSQEGRSYNEQFF
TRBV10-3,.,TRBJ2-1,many,TGTGCCCATGGCCCGGACTACAATGAGCAGTTCTTC,CAHGPDYNEQFF
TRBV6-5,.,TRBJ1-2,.,TGTGACAGCAGTCCTCTCTATGGCTACACCTTC,CDSSPLYGYTF
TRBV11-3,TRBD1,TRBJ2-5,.,TGTGCCAGCAACCCCACGACAGGGGGCTTGGAGACCCAATACTTC,CASNPTTGGLETQYF
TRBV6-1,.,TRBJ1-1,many,TGTGCCAGCAGTCCCAGAAACACTGAAGCTTTCTTT,CASSPRNTEAFF
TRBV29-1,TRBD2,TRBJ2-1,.,TGCATCGTCGATCTAGCGGAAGTACGGTGGAATGAGCAGTTCTTC,CIVDLAEVRWNEQFF
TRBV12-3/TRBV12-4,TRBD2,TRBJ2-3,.,TGTGCCAGCTGTTGGACTAGCGGATTCGCAGATACGCAGTATTTT,CASCWTSGFADTQYF
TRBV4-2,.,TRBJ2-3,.,TGTGCCAGCAGCCAAGAGGGCTCTCGCAATCAGCCCCAGTATTTT,CASSQEGSRNQPQYF
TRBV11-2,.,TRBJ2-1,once,TGTGCCAGGAGCGCTAGGGGGGATTACAATGAGCAGTTCTTC,CARSARGDYNEQFF
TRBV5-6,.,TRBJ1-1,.,TGTGCCAGCAGCTTGGGTCTGGGGGAGGGCACTGAAGCTTTCTTT,CASSLGLGEGTEAFF